This paragraph covers one TCR beta chain sequence. Its matching antigen is unknown. These data are taken from a study of CD8+CD57+ T cells in acquired aplastic anemia. Study-level background: Recorded DNA amounts for sorted CD4+ and CD8+ cells had an average of 3.2 ug. Healthy donors gave roughly 9.9 million reads on average for CD4+ cells.

The study profiled TCR beta VDJ and CDR3 using genomic DNA as template. Using its own MiXCR run on the reads, TCRdb lists one record per CDR3 protein. Here the sample spans about 160,000 distinct CDR3 sequences, roughly 47% being singletons. Trimming removed 6 bases from V and 0 bases from J; junction bases left unmatched: 13. The germline CDR1 and CDR2 sequences are SQVTM and ANQGSEA. There are 17 residues in the CDR3. Notes on the study in general: Patients versus controls showed no significant CD8+ Simpson's diversity difference. Found in both controls and patients were twenty-nine CD8+ CDR3 sequences.

Material for sequencing was sorted CD4+, CD8+, or CD8+CD57+ T cells (not recorded which) from PBMCs. The chain recombines TRBV29-1 with TRBJ1-2; 10 bases align to TRBD1. The receptor was derived from a human donor in good health. CDR3 amino acids: CSVVSPGTGASNYGYTF. The CDR3 DNA reads TGCAGCGTGGTATCGCCTGGGACAGGGGCTTCTAACTATGGCTACACCTTC.